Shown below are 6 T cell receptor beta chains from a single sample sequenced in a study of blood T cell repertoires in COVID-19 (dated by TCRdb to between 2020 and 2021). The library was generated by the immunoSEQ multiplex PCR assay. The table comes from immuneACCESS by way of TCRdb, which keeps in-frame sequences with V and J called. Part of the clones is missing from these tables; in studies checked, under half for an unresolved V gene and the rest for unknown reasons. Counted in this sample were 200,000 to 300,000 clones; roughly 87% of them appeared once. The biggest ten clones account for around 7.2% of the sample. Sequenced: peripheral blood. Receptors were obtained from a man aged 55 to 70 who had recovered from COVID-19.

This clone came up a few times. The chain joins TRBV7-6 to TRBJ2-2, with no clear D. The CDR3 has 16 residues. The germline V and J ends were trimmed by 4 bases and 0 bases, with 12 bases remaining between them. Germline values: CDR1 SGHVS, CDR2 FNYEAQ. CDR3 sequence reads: CASSSLGSTNTGELFF. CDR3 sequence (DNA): TGTGCCAGCAGCTCCCTGGGCTCCACGAACACCGGGGAGCTGTTTTTT.

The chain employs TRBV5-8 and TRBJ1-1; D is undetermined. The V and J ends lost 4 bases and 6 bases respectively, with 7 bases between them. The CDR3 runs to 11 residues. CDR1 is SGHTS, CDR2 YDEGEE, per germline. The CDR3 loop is CASSRRAEAFF. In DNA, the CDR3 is TGTGCCAGCAGCCGCCGGGCTGAAGCTTTCTTT.

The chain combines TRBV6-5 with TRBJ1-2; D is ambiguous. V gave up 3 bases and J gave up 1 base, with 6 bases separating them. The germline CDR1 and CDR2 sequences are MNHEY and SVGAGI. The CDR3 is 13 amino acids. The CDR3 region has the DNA TGTGCCAGCAGTTATGCGGTTAACTATGGCTACACCTTC. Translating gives CASSYAVNYGYTF.

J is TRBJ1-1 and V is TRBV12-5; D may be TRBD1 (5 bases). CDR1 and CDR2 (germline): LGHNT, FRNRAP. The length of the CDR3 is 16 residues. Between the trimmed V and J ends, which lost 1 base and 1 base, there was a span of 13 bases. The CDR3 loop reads CASGLGVQGGNTEAFF. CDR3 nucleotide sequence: TGTGCTAGTGGTTTGGGGGTCCAGGGCGGGAACACTGAAGCTTTCTTT.

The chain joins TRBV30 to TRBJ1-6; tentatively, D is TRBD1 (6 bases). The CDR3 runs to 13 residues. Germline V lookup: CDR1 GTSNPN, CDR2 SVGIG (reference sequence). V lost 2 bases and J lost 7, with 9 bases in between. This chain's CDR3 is CAWSRQGNSPLHF. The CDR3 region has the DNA TGTGCCTGGAGTAGGCAGGGGAATTCACCCCTCCACTTT.

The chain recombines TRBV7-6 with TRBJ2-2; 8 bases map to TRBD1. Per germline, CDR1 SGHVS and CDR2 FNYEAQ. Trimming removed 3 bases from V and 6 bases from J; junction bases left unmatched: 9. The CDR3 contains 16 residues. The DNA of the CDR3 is TGTGCCAGCAGCTTCCCCGGACAGGGTAGCCCCGGGGAGCTGTTTTTT. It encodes CASSFPGQGSPGELFF.